The present T cell receptor (beta chain) was sequenced within a study of beta chain features in type 1 diabetes. Study as a whole: Similarity in age, gender and cell yields was seen between patients and healthy donors. Study-level points and caveats: Insertion counts at VDJ junctions were lower in type 1 diabetes patients, who also showed more deletions there.

This clone came up a few times. Its antigen is undetermined. V was shortened by 2 bases and J by 5 bases, with 7 bases between the two germline ends. The V gene's germline CDR1 is MNHEY and CDR2 SMNVEV (reference sequence). This CDR3 is built from 13 residues. cDNA synthesis used the whole RNA isolate, giving expressed TCRB sequences. Sequencing used immunoSEQ multiplex PCR; TCRdb keeps in-frame clones, though not all of them. The table records around 320,000 clones, around 15% of them present only once. The clonotype was recovered from a man aged 25 to 45 in good health. The sequencing sample was made of central memory CD4+ T cells from blood. V usage is TRBV27 and J usage is TRBJ1-5, with D unclear. The CDR3 bases are TGTGCCAGCAGTTTAGGGTGGTATCAGCCCCAGCATTTT. This translates into CASSLGWYQPQHF.